The rows below give T cell receptor beta chains drawn from one sample of a study of CD8 T cells in ankylosing spondylitis. TCRdb re-called the 5' RACE reads through MiXCR, storing one row per CDR3 protein. Here the sample spans under 200,000 distinct CDR3 sequences, over 10% being singletons. Sequencing input: blood, either unsorted or a sorted T cell fraction (not recorded which). Receptors were obtained from a female donor with ankylosing spondylitis or in good health (not recorded which). Each CDR3 is given with its conserved first and last residue. A D gene is named only where the DNA matches it firmly. Size tells how often a clone was seen (once, few, many) or the class of an expanded clone, and some rows leave it out.

d_gene: -; j_gene: TRBJ1-5; v_gene: TRBV29-1; abundance: many; CDR3aa: CSVVLGVGQPQHF; CDR3nt: TGCAGCGTTGTGTTGGGTGTAGGGCAGCCCCAGCATTTT
d_gene: TRBD2; j_gene: TRBJ2-5; v_gene: TRBV6-2/TRBV6-3; abundance: -; CDR3aa: CASRPHLAGVKETQYF; CDR3nt: TGTGCCAGCAGGCCTCATCTAGCGGGAGTTAAGGAGACCCAGTACTTC
d_gene: TRBD2; j_gene: TRBJ2-7; v_gene: TRBV10-3; abundance: -; CDR3aa: CAIRRGLAGGSGHEQYF; CDR3nt: TGTGCCATCAGGCGGGGACTAGCGGGAGGGTCTGGCCACGAGCAGTACTTC
d_gene: -; j_gene: TRBJ2-6; v_gene: TRBV12-3/TRBV12-4; abundance: once; CDR3aa: CASSLGRPSSGANVLTF; CDR3nt: TGTGCCAGCAGTTTAGGGCGACCGAGCTCTGGGGCCAACGTCCTGACTTTC
d_gene: TRBD1; j_gene: TRBJ2-5; v_gene: TRBV20-1; abundance: -; CDR3aa: CSAPKGARDLRIQETQYF; CDR3nt: TGCAGTGCCCCGAAGGGGGCTCGCGACCTGCGGATCCAAGAGACCCAGTACTTC
d_gene: -; j_gene: TRBJ2-1; v_gene: TRBV29-1; abundance: -; CDR3aa: CSVERSSSYNAQFF; CDR3nt: TGCAGCGTTGAAAGAAGTAGCTCCTACAATGCGCAGTTCTTC
d_gene: -; j_gene: TRBJ1-5; v_gene: TRBV3-1; abundance: many; CDR3aa: CASSQRRGSNQPQHF; CDR3nt: TGTGCCAGCAGCCAACGGAGGGGGAGCAATCAGCCCCAGCATTTT
d_gene: -; j_gene: TRBJ2-3; v_gene: TRBV9; abundance: few; CDR3aa: CASSVGGRGTDTQYF; CDR3nt: TGTGCCAGCAGCGTAGGTGGCAGGGGCACAGATACGCAGTATTTT
d_gene: -; j_gene: TRBJ2-4; v_gene: TRBV27; abundance: -; CDR3aa: CASSLNPAGAKNIQYF; CDR3nt: TGTGCCAGCAGTTTAAATCCAGCGGGAGCCAAAAACATTCAGTACTTC
d_gene: -; j_gene: TRBJ2-2; v_gene: TRBV6-1; abundance: many; CDR3aa: CASSGGPANTGELFF; CDR3nt: TGTGCCAGCAGTGGAGGCCCCGCGAACACCGGGGAGCTGTTTTTT
d_gene: -; j_gene: TRBJ2-1; v_gene: TRBV29-1; abundance: few; CDR3aa: CSVTTGGWGNEQFF; CDR3nt: TGCAGCGTCACAACCGGAGGATGGGGTAATGAGCAGTTCTTC
d_gene: -; j_gene: TRBJ2-3; v_gene: TRBV5-1; abundance: many; CDR3aa: CASSLVQLRTDTQYF; CDR3nt: TGCGCCAGCAGCTTGGTACAGTTGAGGACAGATACGCAGTATTTT
d_gene: TRBD1; j_gene: TRBJ2-1; v_gene: TRBV7-2; abundance: many; CDR3aa: CATGQGRDNEQFF; CDR3nt: TGTGCTACGGGACAGGGAAGGGACAATGAGCAGTTCTTC
d_gene: -; j_gene: TRBJ2-7; v_gene: TRBV28; abundance: -; CDR3aa: CASSFRGVGCEQYF; CDR3nt: TGTGCCAGCAGTTTTCGAGGGGTTGGATGCGAGCAGTACTTC
d_gene: TRBD2; j_gene: TRBJ2-1; v_gene: TRBV7-9; abundance: many; CDR3aa: CASSYLAGGPYNEQFF; CDR3nt: TGTGCCAGCAGCTATCTAGCGGGAGGTCCCTACAATGAGCAGTTCTTC
d_gene: -; j_gene: TRBJ1-5; v_gene: TRBV12-3/TRBV12-4; abundance: many; CDR3aa: CASSISQSNQPQHF; CDR3nt: TGTGCCAGCAGCATATCCCAGAGCAATCAGCCCCAGCATTTT
d_gene: TRBD2; j_gene: TRBJ2-4; v_gene: TRBV5-1; abundance: many; CDR3aa: CASSLTSGVDIQYF; CDR3nt: TGCGCCAGCAGCTTGACTAGCGGGGTAGACATTCAGTACTTC
d_gene: TRBD1; j_gene: TRBJ1-3; v_gene: TRBV18; abundance: many; CDR3aa: CASSPQSTTGGYSGNTIYF; CDR3nt: TGTGCCAGCTCACCCCAATCTACGACAGGGGGTTACTCTGGAAACACCATATATTTT
d_gene: -; j_gene: TRBJ1-1; v_gene: TRBV15; abundance: -; CDR3aa: CATSRGDGLNTEAFF; CDR3nt: TGTGCCACCAGCAGAGGAGACGGATTGAACACTGAAGCTTTCTTT
d_gene: TRBD2; j_gene: TRBJ2-1; v_gene: TRBV6-2/TRBV6-3; abundance: many; CDR3aa: CASSFHLTGTRIYNEQFF; CDR3nt: TGTGCCAGCAGTTTCCATCTCACCGGGACTAGGATCTACAATGAGCAGTTCTTC
d_gene: TRBD1; j_gene: TRBJ1-1; v_gene: TRBV28; abundance: many; CDR3aa: CASSSQGTGGTEAFF; CDR3nt: TGTGCCAGCAGTTCCCAGGGGACAGGGGGCACTGAAGCTTTCTTT
d_gene: -; j_gene: TRBJ2-1; v_gene: TRBV7-2; abundance: many; CDR3aa: CASSLTGFEQFF; CDR3nt: TGTGCCAGCAGCTTAACGGGATTTGAGCAGTTCTTC
d_gene: -; j_gene: TRBJ1-6; v_gene: TRBV7-2; abundance: few; CDR3aa: CASTIRDSRYNSPLHF; CDR3nt: TGTGCCAGCACCATCCGAGACAGCCGCTATAATTCACCCCTCCACTTT
d_gene: -; j_gene: TRBJ1-2; v_gene: TRBV5-1; abundance: many; CDR3aa: CASRKGTVNYGYTF; CDR3nt: TGCGCCAGCAGGAAGGGGACGGTGAACTATGGCTACACCTTC
d_gene: -; j_gene: TRBJ2-4; v_gene: TRBV18; abundance: few; CDR3aa: CASSPGGSSANIQYF; CDR3nt: TGTGCCAGCTCACCAGGGGGCTCTTCAGCGAACATTCAGTACTTC
d_gene: TRBD2; j_gene: TRBJ2-4; v_gene: TRBV5-4; abundance: few; CDR3aa: CASRSSGSRAKNIQYF; CDR3nt: TGTGCCAGCAGATCAAGCGGGAGTCGAGCCAAAAACATTCAGTACTTC
d_gene: -; j_gene: TRBJ2-3; v_gene: TRBV20-1; abundance: few; CDR3aa: CSARDPDRPWADTQYF; CDR3nt: TGCAGTGCTAGAGACCCTGACAGGCCGTGGGCAGATACGCAGTATTTT
d_gene: TRBD2; j_gene: TRBJ2-7; v_gene: TRBV28; abundance: -; CDR3aa: CASSLTSGAQEQYF; CDR3nt: TGTGCCAGCAGTTTAACTAGCGGGGCCCAGGAGCAGTACTTC
d_gene: TRBD2; j_gene: TRBJ2-3; v_gene: TRBV20-1; abundance: many; CDR3aa: CSAASAGAGGRTQYF; CDR3nt: TGCAGTGCTGCCTCGGCGGGAGCGGGAGGAAGAACGCAGTATTTT
d_gene: -; j_gene: TRBJ2-7; v_gene: TRBV10-3; abundance: -; CDR3aa: CAIRGDRNSYEQYF; CDR3nt: TGTGCCATCAGGGGAGACCGTAACTCCTACGAGCAGTACTTC
d_gene: TRBD1; j_gene: TRBJ1-2; v_gene: TRBV27; abundance: many; CDR3aa: CASSSATGGLYGYTF; CDR3nt: TGTGCCAGCAGTTCGGCGACAGGGGGCCTCTATGGCTACACCTTC
d_gene: -; j_gene: TRBJ2-1; v_gene: TRBV29-1; abundance: many; CDR3aa: CSVDDRGVSLGEQFF; CDR3nt: TGCAGCGTTGATGACCGGGGAGTCAGCCTCGGGGAGCAGTTCTTC
d_gene: TRBD2; j_gene: TRBJ2-7; v_gene: TRBV12-5; abundance: many; CDR3aa: CASGGTSGSYEQYF; CDR3nt: TGTGCTAGTGGTGGGACTAGCGGGAGCTACGAGCAGTACTTC
d_gene: TRBD2; j_gene: TRBJ2-2; v_gene: TRBV24-1; abundance: many; CDR3aa: CATSDLLATENTGELFF; CDR3nt: TGTGCCACCAGTGATTTACTAGCGACCGAAAACACCGGGGAGCTGTTTTTT
d_gene: -; j_gene: TRBJ2-1; v_gene: TRBV9; abundance: many; CDR3aa: CASSVVVGNEQFF; CDR3nt: TGTGCCAGCAGCGTAGTAGTCGGCAATGAGCAGTTCTTC
d_gene: -; j_gene: TRBJ1-1; v_gene: TRBV11-2; abundance: -; CDR3aa: CASSLDTGYTEAFF; CDR3nt: TGTGCCAGCAGCCTAGATACGGGGTACACTGAAGCTTTCTTT
d_gene: -; j_gene: TRBJ1-2; v_gene: TRBV7-2; abundance: few; CDR3aa: CASSWGPGGYTF; CDR3nt: TGTGCCAGCAGCTGGGGACCAGGGGGCTACACCTTC
d_gene: TRBD2; j_gene: TRBJ2-7; v_gene: TRBV4-3; abundance: -; CDR3aa: CASSQDPRGGGAYEQHF; CDR3nt: TGCGCCAGCAGCCAAGATCCGCGCGGGGGAGGGGCCTACGAGCAGCACTTC
d_gene: -; j_gene: TRBJ2-2; v_gene: TRBV5-1; abundance: many; CDR3aa: CASNPRGTPNTGELFF; CDR3nt: TGCGCCAGCAACCCGCGAGGGACACCCAACACCGGGGAGCTGTTTTTT
d_gene: -; j_gene: TRBJ1-1; v_gene: TRBV12-3/TRBV12-4; abundance: many; CDR3aa: CASSLLGGGNTEAFF; CDR3nt: TGTGCCAGCAGCCTTCTAGGCGGGGGGAACACTGAAGCTTTCTTT
d_gene: -; j_gene: TRBJ2-2; v_gene: TRBV11-2; abundance: -; CDR3aa: CASSPIQYTGKLFF; CDR3nt: TGTGCCAGCAGCCCTATACAGTACACCGGGAAGCTGTTTTTT
d_gene: -; j_gene: TRBJ1-1; v_gene: TRBV5-1; abundance: many; CDR3aa: CASSLEGGSDTEAFF; CDR3nt: TGCGCCAGCAGCTTGGAAGGGGGATCGGACACTGAAGCTTTCTTT
d_gene: -; j_gene: TRBJ2-5; v_gene: TRBV18; abundance: many; CDR3aa: CASSAARVETQYF; CDR3nt: TGTGCCAGCTCAGCCGCGAGGGTCGAGACCCAGTACTTC
d_gene: -; j_gene: TRBJ2-5; v_gene: TRBV7-2; abundance: few; CDR3aa: CASSFFQETQYF; CDR3nt: TGTGCCAGCAGCTTTTTCCAAGAGACCCAGTACTTC
d_gene: TRBD2; j_gene: TRBJ2-1; v_gene: TRBV12-3/TRBV12-4; abundance: few; CDR3aa: CASNPGLAGNEQFF; CDR3nt: TGTGCCAGCAACCCGGGACTAGCGGGTAATGAGCAGTTCTTC
d_gene: -; j_gene: TRBJ2-3; v_gene: TRBV4-2; abundance: many; CDR3aa: CASSQEGPPRTDTQYF; CDR3nt: TGTGCCAGCAGCCAAGAAGGACCCCCGCGCACAGATACGCAGTATTTT
d_gene: -; j_gene: TRBJ2-7; v_gene: TRBV20-1; abundance: many; CDR3aa: CSARTDASYEQYF; CDR3nt: TGCAGTGCTCGGACCGACGCCTCCTACGAGCAGTACTTC
d_gene: -; j_gene: TRBJ2-3; v_gene: TRBV29-1; abundance: many; CDR3aa: CSGRMVTSTDTQYF; CDR3nt: TGCAGCGGGAGAATGGTCACTAGCACAGATACGCAGTATTTT